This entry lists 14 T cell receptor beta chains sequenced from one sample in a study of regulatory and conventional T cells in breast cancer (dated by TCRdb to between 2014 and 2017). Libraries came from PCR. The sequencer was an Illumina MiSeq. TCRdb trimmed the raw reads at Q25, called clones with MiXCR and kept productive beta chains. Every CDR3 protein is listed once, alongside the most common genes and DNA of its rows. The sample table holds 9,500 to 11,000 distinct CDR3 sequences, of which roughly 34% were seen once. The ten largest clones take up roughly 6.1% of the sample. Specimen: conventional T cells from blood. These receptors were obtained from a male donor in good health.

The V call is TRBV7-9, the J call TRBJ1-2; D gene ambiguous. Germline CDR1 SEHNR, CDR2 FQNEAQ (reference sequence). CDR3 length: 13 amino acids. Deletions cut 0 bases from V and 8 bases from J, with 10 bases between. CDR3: CASSLAGMRGYTF. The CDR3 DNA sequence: TGTGCCAGCAGCTTAGCGGGGATGCGAGGCTACACCTTC.

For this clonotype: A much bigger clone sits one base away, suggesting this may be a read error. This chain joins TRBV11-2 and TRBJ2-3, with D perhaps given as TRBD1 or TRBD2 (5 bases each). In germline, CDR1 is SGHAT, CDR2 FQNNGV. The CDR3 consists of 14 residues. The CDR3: CASRPGTAQDTRYF. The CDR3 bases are TGTGCCAGCCGTCCTGGGACGGCCCAAGATACGCGGTATTTT.

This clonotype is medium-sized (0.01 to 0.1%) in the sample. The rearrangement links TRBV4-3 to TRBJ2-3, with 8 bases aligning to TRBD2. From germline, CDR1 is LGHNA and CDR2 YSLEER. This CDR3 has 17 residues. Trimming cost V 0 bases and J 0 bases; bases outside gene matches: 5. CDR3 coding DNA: TGCGCCAGCAGCCAAGAAGCCCGCGGGGGGAGCACAGATACGCAGTATTTT. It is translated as CASSQEARGGSTDTQYF.

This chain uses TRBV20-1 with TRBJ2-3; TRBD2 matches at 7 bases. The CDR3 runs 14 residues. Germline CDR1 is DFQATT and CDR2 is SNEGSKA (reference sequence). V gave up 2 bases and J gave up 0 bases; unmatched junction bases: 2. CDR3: CSARPAGSTDTQYF. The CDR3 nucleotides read TGCAGTGCTAGACCAGCGGGGAGCACAGATACGCAGTATTTT.

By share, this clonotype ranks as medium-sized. The CDR3 reads CSVEVWQGFVVFEAFF. CDR3 DNA: TGCAGCGTTGAAGTGTGGCAGGGGTTCGTCGTTTTTGAAGCTTTCTTT. The chain uses TRBV29-1 and TRBJ1-1; tentatively, D is TRBD1 (6 bases). Trimming took off 1 base at V and 7 bases at J, with 22 bases between the two ends. The CDR3 spans 16 residues. Germline-derived CDR1 and CDR2 are SQVTM and ANQGSEA. Together with reference TRBV29-1 and TRBJ1-1, the CDR3 gives the full variable domain: SAVISQKPSRDICQRGTSLTIQCQVDSQVTMMFWYRQQPGQSLTLIATANQGSEATYESGFVIDKFPISRPNLTFSTLTVSNMSPEDSSIYLCSVEVWQGFVVFEAFFGQGTRLTVV.

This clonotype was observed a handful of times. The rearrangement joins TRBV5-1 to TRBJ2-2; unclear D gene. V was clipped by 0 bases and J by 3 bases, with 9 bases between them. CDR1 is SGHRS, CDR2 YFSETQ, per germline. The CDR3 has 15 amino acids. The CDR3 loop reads CASSLVSGHTGELFF. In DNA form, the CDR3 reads TGCGCCAGCAGCTTGGTTTCAGGTCACACCGGGGAGCTGTTTTTT.

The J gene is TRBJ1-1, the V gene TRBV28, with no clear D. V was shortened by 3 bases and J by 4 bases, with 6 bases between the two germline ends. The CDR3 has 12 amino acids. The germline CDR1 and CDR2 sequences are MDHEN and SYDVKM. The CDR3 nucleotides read TGTGCCAGCAGTTTTCCTGGCACTGAAGCTTTCTTT. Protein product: CASSFPGTEAFF.

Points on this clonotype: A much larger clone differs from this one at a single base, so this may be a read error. As DNA, the CDR3 is TGTGCCAGCAGCGACGCGATGGATTCACCCCTCCACTTT. This encodes CASSDAMDSPLHF. This chain connects TRBV7-2 to TRBJ1-6; D call uncertain. This CDR3 has 13 amino acids. V was shortened by 5 bases and J by 8 bases, with 10 bases between the two germline ends. Germline loops: CDR1 SGHTA, CDR2 FQGNSA.

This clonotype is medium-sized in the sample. The CDR3 sequence: CASSLRDSPNTEAFF. In DNA form, the CDR3 reads TGTGCCAGCAGTTTAAGGGACAGCCCGAACACTGAAGCTTTCTTT. The chain is built from TRBV27 and TRBJ1-1; TRBD1 matches at 7 bases. Germline V gives CDR1 MNHEY, CDR2 SMNVEV (reference sequence). Trimming removed 2 bases from V and 1 base from J; junction bases left unmatched: 4. The CDR3 consists of 15 residues.

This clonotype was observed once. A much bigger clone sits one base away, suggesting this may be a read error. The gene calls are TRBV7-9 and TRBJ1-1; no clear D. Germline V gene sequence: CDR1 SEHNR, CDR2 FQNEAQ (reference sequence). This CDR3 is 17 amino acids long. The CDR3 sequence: CASSFSVPRPTLGEALF. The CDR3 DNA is TGTGCCAGCAGCTTTTCGGTGCCCCGACCCACCCTGGGCGAAGCTCTCTTT.

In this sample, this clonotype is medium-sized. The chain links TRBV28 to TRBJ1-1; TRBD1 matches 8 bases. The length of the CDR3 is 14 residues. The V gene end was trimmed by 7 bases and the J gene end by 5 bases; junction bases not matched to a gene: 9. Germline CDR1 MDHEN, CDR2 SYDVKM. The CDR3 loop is CASITDRVGTEAFF. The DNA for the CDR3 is TGTGCCAGCATTACGGACAGGGTGGGGACTGAAGCTTTCTTT.

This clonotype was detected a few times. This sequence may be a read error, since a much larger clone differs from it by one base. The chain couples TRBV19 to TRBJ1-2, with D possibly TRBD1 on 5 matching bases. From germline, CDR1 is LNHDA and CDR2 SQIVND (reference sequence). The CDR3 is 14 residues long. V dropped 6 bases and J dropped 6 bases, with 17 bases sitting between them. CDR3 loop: CASRRRDANHGYTF. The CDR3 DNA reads TGTGCCAGTAGACGTCGGGACGCCAACCATGGCTACACCTTC. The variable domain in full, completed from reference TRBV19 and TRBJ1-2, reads DGGITQSPKYLFRKEGQNVTLSCEQNLNHDAMYWYRQDPGQGLRLIYYSQIVNDFQKGDIAEGYSVSREKKESFPLTVTSAQKNPTAFYLCASRRRDANHGYTFGSGTRLTVV.

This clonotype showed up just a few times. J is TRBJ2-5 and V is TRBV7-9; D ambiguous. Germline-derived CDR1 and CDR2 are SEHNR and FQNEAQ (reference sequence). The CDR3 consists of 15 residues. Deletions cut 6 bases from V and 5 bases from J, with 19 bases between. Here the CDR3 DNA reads TGTGCCAGCAGTACCCCCCTCAGGACGGGTGAGACCCAGTACTTC. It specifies CASSTPLRTGETQYF.

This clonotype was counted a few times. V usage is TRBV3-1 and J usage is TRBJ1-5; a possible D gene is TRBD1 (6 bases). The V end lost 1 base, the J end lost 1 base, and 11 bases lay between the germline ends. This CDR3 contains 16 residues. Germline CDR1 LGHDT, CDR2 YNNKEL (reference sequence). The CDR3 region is CASSQGGGRSNQPQHF. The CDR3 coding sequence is TGTGCCAGCAGCCAAGGGGGGGGCAGGAGCAATCAGCCCCAGCATTTT.